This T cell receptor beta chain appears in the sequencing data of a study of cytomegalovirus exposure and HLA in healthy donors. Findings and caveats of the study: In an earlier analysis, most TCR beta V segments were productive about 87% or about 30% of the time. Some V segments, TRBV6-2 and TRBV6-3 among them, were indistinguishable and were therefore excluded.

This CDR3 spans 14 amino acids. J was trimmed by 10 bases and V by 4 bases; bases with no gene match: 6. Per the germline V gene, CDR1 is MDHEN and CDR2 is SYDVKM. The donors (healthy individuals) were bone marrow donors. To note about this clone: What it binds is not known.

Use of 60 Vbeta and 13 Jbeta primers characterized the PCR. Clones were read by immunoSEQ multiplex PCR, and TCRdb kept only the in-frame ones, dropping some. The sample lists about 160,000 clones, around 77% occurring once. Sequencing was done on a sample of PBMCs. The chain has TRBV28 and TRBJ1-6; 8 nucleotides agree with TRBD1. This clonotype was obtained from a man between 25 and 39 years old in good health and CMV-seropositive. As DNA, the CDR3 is TGTGCCAGCAGTTCTGGACAGGGAGACTCACCCCTCCACTTT. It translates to CASSSGQGDSPLHF.